Listed here are 3 T cell receptor beta chains from one sample, sequenced in a study of CD8 T cells in Susac syndrome. Random hexamers primed reverse transcription of about 0.45 to 1 ug RNA. TCRdb re-called the immunoSEQ multiplex PCR reads through MiXCR, storing one row per CDR3 protein. Found here are 170,000 or so distinct CDR3 sequences, roughly 94% of them singletons; the top ten hold around 0.094%. The sample taken for sequencing was CD4+ T cells from PBMCs. These receptors were obtained from a human donor with Susac syndrome.

V gene TRBV4-1 combines with J gene TRBJ1-4; tentative D call: TRBD1 (5 bases). CDR1 and CDR2 from the germline V gene are MGHRA and YSYEKL. This CDR3 has 16 amino acids. Trimming took 0 bases from V and 4 from J, leaving 12 bases between them. The CDR3 here is CASSQEGRGRNEKLFF. The CDR3 DNA follows: TGCGCCAGCAGCCAAGAAGGCCGGGGACGTAATGAAAAACTGTTTTTT.

The CDR3 bases are TGTGCCAGCAGTAACGGACTAGCGGTCACAGATACGCAGTATTTT. This encodes CASSNGLAVTDTQYF. This chain links TRBV5-6 with TRBJ2-3; 10 nucleotides align to TRBD2. J was trimmed by 2 bases and V by 5 bases; bases with no gene match: 5. Germline V lookup: CDR1 SGHDT, CDR2 YYEEEE. CDR3 length equals 15 residues.

The chain recombines TRBV20-1 with TRBJ1-4, with a tentative D call TRBD1 (5 bases). The V gene lost 6 bases and the J gene lost 6 bases, with 17 bases spanning the gap. This CDR3 spans 14 amino acids. Germline V CDR1 and CDR2: DFQATT, SNEGSKA (reference sequence). CDR3: CSAYNRKGYEKLFF. CDR3 coding DNA: TGCAGTGCCTATAATCGGAAGGGGTATGAAAAACTGTTTTTT.